A single TCR beta chain is shown here with its context. This entry comes from a study of T cells in narcolepsy. The data were produced by immunoSEQ multiplex PCR, yet TCRdb's version contains in-frame clones alone and is incomplete. The table lists roughly 25,000 clones, about 60% of them singletons, with 9.5% to 15% in the top ten. The sample consisted of memory (CD45RA-) CD4+ T cells from blood. The origin of this receptor is a human donor in good health.

The CDR3 bases are TGTGCCAGCAGCTTAGTAAGGGGGGGCCTCTACGAGCAGTACTTC. Translation: CASSLVRGGLYEQYF. The rearrangement joins TRBV7-2 to TRBJ2-7; maybe TRBD2 (7 bases). The germline V gene has CDR1 SGHTA and CDR2 FQGNSA. This CDR3 has 15 amino acids. The ends were cut back, 1 base at V and 3 bases at J, with 13 bases in the middle. Full variable domain (remainder filled in from reference TRBV7-2 and TRBJ2-7): GAGVSQSPSNKVTEKGKDVELRCDPISGHTALYWYRQSLGQGLEFLIYFQGNSAPDKSGLPSDRFSAERTGGSVSTLTIQRTQQEDSAVYLCASSLVRGGLYEQYFGPGTRLTVT.